Here is one T cell receptor beta chain with its context. Antigen unknown. Measured with immunoSEQ multiplex PCR; TCRdb has only the in-frame clones, and not every one. The sample holds roughly 24,000 clones, 92% seen once. Sorted regulatory T cells were CD4-positive, CD25-high and CD127-low or negative. This sample was included in a study of B cell selection in AIRE deficiency. General study points: Patient Tconv cells held roughly a third of Treg sequences shared by healthy donors. Healthy donors alone shared around 33% of around 3,700 Treg sequences; patients alone 8.5% to 10%.

The sequence came from a human donor in good health. Sequencing used CD4+CD25+ Tregs sorted from PBMCs.

CDR3 region: CASSIDGQRSNYGYTF. In nucleotides, the CDR3 is TGTGCCAGTAGTATAGATGGACAGAGATCTAACTATGGCTACACCTTC. V and J are TRBV19 and TRBJ1-2; TRBD1 might be the D (6 bases). CDR1 and CDR2 from the germline V gene are LNHDA and SQIVND (reference sequence). CDR3 length equals 16 residues. V lost 0 bases and J lost 0, with 11 bases in between.